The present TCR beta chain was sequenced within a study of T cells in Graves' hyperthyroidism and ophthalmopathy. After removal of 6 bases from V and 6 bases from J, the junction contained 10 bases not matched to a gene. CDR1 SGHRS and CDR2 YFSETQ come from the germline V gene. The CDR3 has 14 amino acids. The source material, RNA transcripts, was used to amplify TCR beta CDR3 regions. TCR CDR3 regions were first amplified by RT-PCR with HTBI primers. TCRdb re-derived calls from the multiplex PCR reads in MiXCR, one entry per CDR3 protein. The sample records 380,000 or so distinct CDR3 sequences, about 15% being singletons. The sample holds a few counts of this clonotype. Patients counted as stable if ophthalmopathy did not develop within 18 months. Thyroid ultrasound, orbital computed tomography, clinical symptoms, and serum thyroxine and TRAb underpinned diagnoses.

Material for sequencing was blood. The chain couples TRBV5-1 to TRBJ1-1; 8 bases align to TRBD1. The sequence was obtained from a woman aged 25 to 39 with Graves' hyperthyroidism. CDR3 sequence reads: CASKRKQGDAEAFF. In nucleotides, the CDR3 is TGCGCCAGCAAAAGGAAACAGGGGGACGCTGAAGCTTTCTTT.